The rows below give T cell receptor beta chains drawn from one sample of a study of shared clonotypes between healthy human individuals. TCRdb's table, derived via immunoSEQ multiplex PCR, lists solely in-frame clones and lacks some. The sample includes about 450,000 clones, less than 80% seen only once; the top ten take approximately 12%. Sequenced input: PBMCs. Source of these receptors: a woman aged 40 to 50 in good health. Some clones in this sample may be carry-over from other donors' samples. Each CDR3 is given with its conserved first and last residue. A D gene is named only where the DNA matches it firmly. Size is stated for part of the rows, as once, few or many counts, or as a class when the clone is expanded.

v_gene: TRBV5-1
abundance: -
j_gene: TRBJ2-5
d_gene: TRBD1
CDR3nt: TGCGCCAGCAGCATGTCCGGGACAGGGGGCGCGGAGACCCAGTACTTC
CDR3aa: CASSMSGTGGAETQYF

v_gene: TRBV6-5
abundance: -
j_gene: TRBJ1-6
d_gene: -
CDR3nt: TGTGCCAGCAGTTACGCCGGGCAGGCAAATTCACCCCTCCACTTT
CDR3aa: CASSYAGQANSPLHF

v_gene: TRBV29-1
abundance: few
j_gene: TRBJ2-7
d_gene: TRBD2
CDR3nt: TGCAGCGTTGCGACGGGGACTAAAGAGCAGTACTTC
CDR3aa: CSVATGTKEQYF

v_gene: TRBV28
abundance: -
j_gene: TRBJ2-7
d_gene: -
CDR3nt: TGTGCCAGCAGTCCCACCACCCGACAGGACGAGCAGTACTTC
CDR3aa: CASSPTTRQDEQYF

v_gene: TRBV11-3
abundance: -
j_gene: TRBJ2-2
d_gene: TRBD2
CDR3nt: TGTGCCAGCAGCCCAGGACTAGCGGGTCCCGTGGAGCTGTTTTTT
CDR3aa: CASSPGLAGPVELFF

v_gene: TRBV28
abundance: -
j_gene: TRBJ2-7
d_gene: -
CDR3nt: TGTGCCAGCAGGCCTGGGACAACCTCCTACGAGCAGTACTTC
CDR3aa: CASRPGTTSYEQYF

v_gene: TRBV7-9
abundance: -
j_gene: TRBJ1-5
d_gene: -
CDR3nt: TGTGCCAGCAGCTTAACAGGCCAGCCCCAGCATTTT
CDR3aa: CASSLTGQPQHF

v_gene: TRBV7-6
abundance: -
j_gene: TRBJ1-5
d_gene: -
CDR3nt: TGTGCCAGCAGTCCAGGGAGGGGGGGCAATCAGCCCCAGCATTTT
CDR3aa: CASSPGRGGNQPQHF

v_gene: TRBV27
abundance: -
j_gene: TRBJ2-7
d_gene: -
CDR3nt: TGTGCCAGCAGTTTATGGGGGAGGCCAGGGGACTACGAGCAGTACTTC
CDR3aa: CASSLWGRPGDYEQYF

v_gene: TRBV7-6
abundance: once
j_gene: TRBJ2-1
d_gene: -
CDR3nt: TGTGCCAGCAGCCCCCTTCCGACTAGTTACAATGAGCAGTTCTTC
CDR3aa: CASSPLPTSYNEQFF

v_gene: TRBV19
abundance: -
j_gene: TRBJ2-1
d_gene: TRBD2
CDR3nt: TGTGCCAGTAGTACGTTACCGGGACTAGCGGGAGGGCCGTTGGGCAATGAGCAGTTCTTC
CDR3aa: CASSTLPGLAGGPLGNEQFF

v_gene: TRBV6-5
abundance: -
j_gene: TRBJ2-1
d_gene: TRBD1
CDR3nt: TGTGCCAGCAGTGAGGACAGGGGTTACAATGAGCAGTTCTTC
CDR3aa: CASSEDRGYNEQFF

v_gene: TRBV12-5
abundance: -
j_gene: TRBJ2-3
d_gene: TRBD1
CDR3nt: TGTGCTAGTGCCCAGACAGGGGGCGGAGATACGCAGTATTTT
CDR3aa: CASAQTGGGDTQYF

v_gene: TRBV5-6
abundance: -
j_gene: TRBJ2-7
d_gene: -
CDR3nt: TGTGCCAGCAGCCCGAAACCAGGGCACTCCTACGAGCAGTACTTC
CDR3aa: CASSPKPGHSYEQYF

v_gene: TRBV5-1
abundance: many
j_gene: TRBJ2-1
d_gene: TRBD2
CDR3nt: TGCGCCAGCAGCACCGGACTAGAGGGGAATGAGCAGTTCTTC
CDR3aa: CASSTGLEGNEQFF

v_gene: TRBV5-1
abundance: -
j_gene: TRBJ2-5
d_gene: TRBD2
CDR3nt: TGCGCCAGCAGCCCGGGACTAGCGGGACGACAAGAGACCCAGTACTTC
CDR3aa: CASSPGLAGRQETQYF

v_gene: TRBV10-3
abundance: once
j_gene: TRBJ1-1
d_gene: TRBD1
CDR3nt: TGTGCCATCACCAAGGGACAGGGGTACACTGAAGCTTTCTTT
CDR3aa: CAITKGQGYTEAFF

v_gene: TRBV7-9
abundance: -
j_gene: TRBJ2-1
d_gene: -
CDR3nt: TGTGCCAGCAGCCAATCATCTATCAATGAGCAGTTCTTC
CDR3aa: CASSQSSINEQFF

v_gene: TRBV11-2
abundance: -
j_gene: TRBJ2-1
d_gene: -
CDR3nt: TGTGCCAGCAGCTCGGGACCCCATACGAATGAGCAGTTCTTC
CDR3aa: CASSSGPHTNEQFF

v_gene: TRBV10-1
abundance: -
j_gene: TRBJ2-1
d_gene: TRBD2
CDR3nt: TGCGCCAGCAACGGGAGGTTTGTCGATGAGCAGTTCTTC
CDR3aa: CASNGRFVDEQFF

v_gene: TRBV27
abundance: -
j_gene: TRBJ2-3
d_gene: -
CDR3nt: TGTGCCAGCAGTTTAATTGCCCCGGGAGTTGATCATTCCCCTGAGAACACAGATACGCAGTATTTT
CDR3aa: CASSLIAPGVDHSPENTDTQYF

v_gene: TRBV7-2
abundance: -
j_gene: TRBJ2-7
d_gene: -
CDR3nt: TGTGCCAGCAGCTTAGGGCGGCTCTCCTACGAGCAGTACTTC
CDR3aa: CASSLGRLSYEQYF

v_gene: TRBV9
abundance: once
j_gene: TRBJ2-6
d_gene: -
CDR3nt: TGTGCCAGCAGCGTACTCTCTGGGGCCAACGTCCTGACTTTC
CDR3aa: CASSVLSGANVLTF

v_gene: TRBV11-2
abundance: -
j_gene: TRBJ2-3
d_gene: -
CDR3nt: TGTGCCAGCAGCTTTAGGGGTAGCGGAGATGGCACAGATACGCAGTATTTT
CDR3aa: CASSFRGSGDGTDTQYF

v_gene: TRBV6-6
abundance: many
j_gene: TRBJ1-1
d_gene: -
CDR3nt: TGTGCCAGCAGCGTGGGGAGCACTGAAGCTTTCTTT
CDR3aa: CASSVGSTEAFF

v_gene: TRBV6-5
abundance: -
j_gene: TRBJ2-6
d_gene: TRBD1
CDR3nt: TGTGCCAGCAATCCGGACAGGGCGGGGGCCAACGTCCTGACTTTC
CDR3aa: CASNPDRAGANVLTF